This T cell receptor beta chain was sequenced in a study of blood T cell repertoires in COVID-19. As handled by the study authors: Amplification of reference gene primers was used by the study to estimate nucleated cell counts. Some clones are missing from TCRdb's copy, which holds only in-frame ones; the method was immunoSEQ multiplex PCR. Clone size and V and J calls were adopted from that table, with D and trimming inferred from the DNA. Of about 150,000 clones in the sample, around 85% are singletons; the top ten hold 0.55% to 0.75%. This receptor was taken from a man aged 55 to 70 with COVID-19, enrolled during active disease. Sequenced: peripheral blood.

The DNA of the CDR3 is TGCGCCAGCAGTGAGTCGACCAGACTCCCCCCGGTGCAGTTCTTC. Protein: CASSESTRLPPVQFF. This chain joins TRBV10-2 and TRBJ2-1; D gene uncertain. The CDR3 runs 15 residues. From germline, CDR1 is WSHSY and CDR2 SAAADI. Trimming removed 0 bases from V and 12 bases from J, with 18 bases in between.